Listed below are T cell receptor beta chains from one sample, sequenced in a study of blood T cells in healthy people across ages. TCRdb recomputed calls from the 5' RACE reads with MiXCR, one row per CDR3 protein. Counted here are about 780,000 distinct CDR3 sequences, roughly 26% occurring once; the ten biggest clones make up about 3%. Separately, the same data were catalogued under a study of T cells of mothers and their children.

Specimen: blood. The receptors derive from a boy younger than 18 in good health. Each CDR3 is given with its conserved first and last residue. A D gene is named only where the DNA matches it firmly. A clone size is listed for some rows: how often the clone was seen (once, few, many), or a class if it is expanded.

TGTGCCAGCAGTTTCGGGCTAGCGGGGCAAGAGACCCAGTACTTC | CASSFGLAGQETQYF | TRBV12-3/TRBV12-4 | - | TRBD2 | TRBJ2-5
TGTGCCAGCAGTCCACGCCCCTACGAGCAGTACTTC | CASSPRPYEQYF | TRBV2 | many | - | TRBJ2-7
TGTGCCAGCAGCCTATCGGGGCCTAACTATGGCTACACCTTC | CASSLSGPNYGYTF | TRBV6-2/TRBV6-3 | - | - | TRBJ1-2
TGTGCCAGTGGCTCCTTTAGCGGGGGGGCAAAAGAGACCCAGTACTTC | CASGSFSGGAKETQYF | TRBV28 | few | TRBD2 | TRBJ2-5
TGCAGTGCTAGAGCGAGACAGGGGATATTTGCGGCCAACCAAAACATTCAGTACTTC | CSARARQGIFAANQNIQYF | TRBV20-1 | - | TRBD1 | TRBJ2-4
TGTGCCAGCAGAGGACAGAGCCTTAGCACAGATACGCAGTATTTT | CASRGQSLSTDTQYF | TRBV2 | - | - | TRBJ2-3
TGTGCCAGCAGCGGAAGCCGGGCGGGGGTAGAAGAGCAGTACTTC | CASSGSRAGVEEQYF | TRBV5-4 | few | TRBD2 | TRBJ2-7
TGTGCCAGCAGCGGGGGTACAGGGAAACCCTACAATGAGCAGTTCTTC | CASSGGTGKPYNEQFF | TRBV5-6 | few | - | TRBJ2-1
TGCAGTGCTGGGCCTGGAGGGAGCAATCAGCCCCAGCATTTT | CSAGPGGSNQPQHF | TRBV20-1 | few | - | TRBJ1-5
TGTGCCAGCCGCCCGGCGGGGGGAGGGACCCAGTACTTC | CASRPAGGGTQYF | TRBV25-1 | - | TRBD2 | TRBJ2-5
TGTGCTAGTGGTTTGGTACAAGGAAGCGGGGGGGCGTGGGAGACCCAGTACTTC | CASGLVQGSGGAWETQYF | TRBV12-5 | few | TRBD2 | TRBJ2-5
TGTGCCAGCAGCCCCACGGAAAGCTCCTATAATTCACCCCTCCACTTT | CASSPTESSYNSPLHF | TRBV7-2 | - | - | TRBJ1-6